The rows below give T cell receptor beta chains drawn from one sample of a study of Graves' ophthalmopathy and Graves' hyperthyroidism. MiXCR was run by TCRdb on the multiplex PCR reads, yielding one entry per CDR3 protein. Of 500,000 to 800,000 distinct CDR3 sequences in the sample, over 40% were seen once. Source material: peripheral blood. These receptors all stem from an adult man with Graves' ophthalmopathy. Each CDR3 is given with its conserved first and last residue. A D gene is named only where the DNA matches it firmly. Rows give clone size only sometimes, using once, few, many, or a class for an expanded clone.

J: TRBJ2-5; V: TRBV30; size: NA; D: TRBD1; DNA: TGTGCCTGGGCGCTGACCGGGACAGGGGTGGAGACCCAGTACTTC; CDR3: CAWALTGTGVETQYF
J: TRBJ1-2; V: TRBV9; size: NA; D: TRBD1; DNA: TGTGCCAGCAGCTGGACAGGGATCGGTGGCTACACCTTC; CDR3: CASSWTGIGGYTF
J: TRBJ2-7; V: TRBV5-1; size: many; D: NA; DNA: TGCGCCAGCAGCTTCGTGGGGCGTGAGGCCTACGAGCAGTACTTC; CDR3: CASSFVGREAYEQYF
J: TRBJ1-5; V: TRBV20-1; size: once; D: TRBD1; DNA: TGCGGTGCCCGCGGACAGGGAGGCCAGCCCCAGCATTTT; CDR3: CGARGQGGQPQHF
J: TRBJ2-7; V: TRBV2; size: NA; D: NA; DNA: TGTGCCAGCTCACCACTTCCCGGAACCTACGAGCAGTACTTC; CDR3: CASSPLPGTYEQYF
J: TRBJ1-2; V: TRBV5-1; size: few; D: NA; DNA: TGCGCCAGCAGCTTGGATAAGGGAGGTCGGGGCTATGGCTACACCTTC; CDR3: CASSLDKGGRGYGYTF
J: TRBJ2-7; V: TRBV14; size: NA; D: TRBD1; DNA: TGTGCCAGCAGCCAAGATCGAGGGACAGGGTTAACCTACGAGCAGTACTTC; CDR3: CASSQDRGTGLTYEQYF
J: TRBJ2-7; V: TRBV10-3; size: NA; D: TRBD1; DNA: TGTGCCAGCAGTGAAACCGGGACAGGGGAGCAGTACTTC; CDR3: CASSETGTGEQYF
J: TRBJ1-4; V: TRBV2; size: many; D: TRBD1; DNA: TGTGCCAGCCTTACAGGGGAGTCTAATGAAAAACTGTTTTTT; CDR3: CASLTGESNEKLFF
J: TRBJ1-1; V: TRBV29-1; size: many; D: NA; DNA: TGCAGCGTTGTGGTACGGTTGAACACTGAAGCTTTCTTT; CDR3: CSVVVRLNTEAFF
J: TRBJ1-2; V: TRBV25-1; size: NA; D: TRBD1; DNA: TGTGCCAGCAGCCCACAAACCCGGACAGGGAGGTGGAACTATGGCTACACCTTC; CDR3: CASSPQTRTGRWNYGYTF
J: TRBJ2-3; V: TRBV20-1; size: NA; D: NA; DNA: TGCAGTGCGCACGACAGGATGAGCACAGATACGCAGTATTTT; CDR3: CSAHDRMSTDTQYF
J: TRBJ1-5; V: TRBV2; size: many; D: NA; DNA: TGTGCCAGCAGTGAGAGCCGGTTGAATCAGCCCCAGCATTTT; CDR3: CASSESRLNQPQHF
J: TRBJ2-3; V: TRBV2; size: NA; D: NA; DNA: TGTGCCAGCAGGCAGCCCTCTGCGCAGTATTTT; CDR3: CASRQPSAQYF
J: TRBJ1-2; V: TRBV7-2; size: many; D: NA; DNA: TGTGCCACCATCCCGGAGGGCCAGCTAAACTATGGCTACACCTTC; CDR3: CATIPEGQLNYGYTF
J: TRBJ1-6; V: TRBV7-9; size: NA; D: TRBD1; DNA: TGTGCCAGCAGCTTGGGACAGACTTCACCCCTCCACTTT; CDR3: CASSLGQTSPLHF
J: TRBJ1-4; V: TRBV25-1; size: NA; D: TRBD1; DNA: TGTGCCAGCAGTCGACGGGACAGACTGAATGAAAAACTGTTTTTT; CDR3: CASSRRDRLNEKLFF
J: TRBJ1-2; V: TRBV12-3/TRBV12-4; size: NA; D: TRBD1; DNA: TGTGCCAGCAGTTACCGGGGACAGGGCGGCTACACCTTC; CDR3: CASSYRGQGGYTF
J: TRBJ1-2; V: TRBV24-1; size: NA; D: TRBD1; DNA: TGTGCCACCAGGAATGGGACAGGGCTCTATGGCTACACCTTC; CDR3: CATRNGTGLYGYTF
J: TRBJ2-7; V: TRBV7-9; size: once; D: TRBD1; DNA: TGTGCCAGCAGCTTAGCCAGGGACAGCTACGAGCAGTACTTC; CDR3: CASSLARDSYEQYF
J: TRBJ2-7; V: TRBV5-1; size: many; D: NA; DNA: TGCGCCAGCAGCTTGGAAGGGGAAGCCTACGAGCAGTACTTC; CDR3: CASSLEGEAYEQYF
J: TRBJ1-3; V: TRBV9; size: NA; D: TRBD1; DNA: TGTGCCAGCAGCCCATGGACAGGGGGCTCTGGAAACACCATATATTTT; CDR3: CASSPWTGGSGNTIYF
J: TRBJ2-5; V: TRBV6-4; size: few; D: TRBD2; DNA: TGTGCCAGCAGTGCAAGCGGGGGGGCAACGGAGACCCAGTACTTC; CDR3: CASSASGGATETQYF
J: TRBJ2-1; V: TRBV20-1; size: NA; D: NA; DNA: TGCAGTGCTAGAGATAGTGATGAGCAGTTCTTC; CDR3: CSARDSDEQFF
J: TRBJ1-5; V: TRBV20-1; size: many; D: NA; DNA: TGCAGTGCGCGGGGTCTTAATCAGCCCCAGCATTTT; CDR3: CSARGLNQPQHF
J: TRBJ2-5; V: TRBV20-1; size: once; D: NA; DNA: TGCAGTGCTAGTCCCGTGCCGGGGGAGACCCAGTACTTC; CDR3: CSASPVPGETQYF
J: TRBJ1-2; V: TRBV25-1; size: few; D: TRBD1; DNA: TGTGCCAGCAGTCTGGGGGGACAGGGGGGGAGTGGCTACACCTTC; CDR3: CASSLGGQGGSGYTF
J: TRBJ1-4; V: TRBV19; size: many; D: NA; DNA: TGTGCCAGTATTGCAGATGCGGGGCCTAATGAAAAACTGTTTTTT; CDR3: CASIADAGPNEKLFF
J: TRBJ1-5; V: TRBV10-3; size: many; D: NA; DNA: TGTGCCATCAGTCGACGGGACAATCAGCCCCAGCATTTT; CDR3: CAISRRDNQPQHF